This T cell receptor beta chain was identified in a study of T cells in Graves' hyperthyroidism and ophthalmopathy. General study points: A 13 V-J model separated ophthalmopathy from stable hyperthyroidism. Blood also held most thyroid clonotypes expanded beyond 0.001.

The CDR3 is 15 amino acids. V lost 5 bases and J 5 bases, leaving 18 bases between the germline ends. Amplification targeted TCR beta CDR3 regions from RNA transcripts. With the HTBI primer set, the TCR CDR3 went through a first round of RT-PCR. In TCRdb, the multiplex PCR reads were re-called with MiXCR into one record per CDR3 protein. The sample lists 800,000 or so distinct CDR3 sequences, around 39% occurring once. Concerning this clonotype itself: Its cognate antigen is unknown.

An absence of ophthalmopathy progression within 18 months meant stable Graves' hyperthyroidism. Out of 10 ml of fresh peripheral blood came the PBMCs. The J gene is TRBJ1-1, the V gene TRBV12-3 or TRBV12-4; tentative D call: TRBD1 (5 bases). Input material: blood. The source of this sequence is a man younger than 35 with Graves' hyperthyroidism. The CDR3 DNA sequence: TGTGCCAGCAGTACTCGGGGGGGTGGTTTAACTGAAGCTTTCTTT. Protein sequence: CASSTRGGGLTEAFF.